A selection of T cell receptor beta chains follows, all from one sample in a study of blood T cell repertoires in COVID-19. The data were produced by immunoSEQ multiplex PCR, yet TCRdb's version contains in-frame clones alone and is incomplete. This table has 100,000 or so clones, 75% to 90% appearing once. The sequencing input was peripheral blood. Receptor source: a woman aged 70-85 years with active or convalescent COVID-19. Each CDR3 is given with its conserved first and last residue. A D gene is named only where the DNA matches it firmly. Expanded clones get a size class; other rows say once, few or many, or leave the size out.

length	V	size	J	D	DNA	CDR3
16	TRBV2	few	TRBJ1-6	-	TGTGCCAGCAGTGCGGGGGACCGCCTTCGGGAGTCACCCCTCCACTTT	CASSAGDRLRESPLHF
16	TRBV18	-	TRBJ2-1	TRBD2	TGTGCCAGCTCACCACCCGGGAGCGGGGGGATTAATGAGCAGTTCTTC	CASSPPGSGGINEQFF
14	TRBV18	-	TRBJ2-3	-	TGTGCCAGCTCACCCTTGGACTCGACAGATACGCAGTATTTT	CASSPLDSTDTQYF
15	TRBV2	-	TRBJ2-7	-	TGTGCCAGCAGTGGGTTAGCGAGATACTCCTACGAGCAGTACTTC	CASSGLARYSYEQYF
15	TRBV24-1	-	TRBJ2-2	-	TGTGCCACCAGTGTTGCAAGCGGACACACCGGGGAGCTGTTTTTT	CATSVASGHTGELFF
14	TRBV19	once	TRBJ1-6	-	TGTGCCAGTAGTATACGGGGGTCAGGATCACCCCTCCACTTT	CASSIRGSGSPLHF
13	TRBV18	-	TRBJ2-1	TRBD2	TGTGCCAGCTCACCGAATCTAGCGGGTGAGCAGTTCTTC	CASSPNLAGEQFF
14	TRBV6-4	-	TRBJ1-6	TRBD1	TGTGCCAGCAGTGTGACAGGGGCTAATTCACCCCTCCACTTT	CASSVTGANSPLHF
14	TRBV30	-	TRBJ1-1	TRBD1	TGTGCCTGGAGTGCTTCAATTCAGGGGGGTGAAGCTTTCTTT	CAWSASIQGGEAFF
16	TRBV4-3	few	TRBJ1-3	-	TGCGCCAGCAGCCACCGACAGGTGGGCTCTGGAAACACCATATATTTT	CASSHRQVGSGNTIYF
15	TRBV19	-	TRBJ2-7	TRBD1	TGTGCCAGTAGTATCCCGACAGGGACGATTGGCGAGCAGTACTTC	CASSIPTGTIGEQYF
17	TRBV4-1	-	TRBJ2-3	TRBD2	TGCGCCAGCAGCCAAGATTCTCGGGAGGATTACACAGATACGCAGTATTTT	CASSQDSREDYTDTQYF
13	TRBV15	-	TRBJ2-5	-	TGTGCCACCAGCAGGTCTACCCAAGAGACCCAGTACTTC	CATSRSTQETQYF
16	TRBV5-6	-	TRBJ2-3	-	TGTGCCAGCAGCCTTAGGGGGGGGAGGCTCACAGATACGCAGTATTTT	CASSLRGGRLTDTQYF
16	TRBV24-1	-	TRBJ2-5	-	TGTGCCACCAGTGATTCCTCCCCTAGCAGACAAGAGACCCAGTACTTC	CATSDSSPSRQETQYF
15	TRBV2	-	TRBJ2-7	-	TGTGCCAGCAGGTTACAGAGGGGGACGAGAGACGAGCAGTACTTC	CASRLQRGTRDEQYF
16	TRBV7-9	-	TRBJ1-6	-	TGTGCCAGCAGCGCGGACCCCGGAGGTTCGTATTCACCCCTCCACTTT	CASSADPGGSYSPLHF
13	TRBV7-9	once	TRBJ1-2	TRBD1	TGTGCCAGCAACCTACAGGGGGTCTATGGCTACACCTTC	CASNLQGVYGYTF
15	TRBV7-2	-	TRBJ2-5	TRBD2	TGTGCCAGCAGCGGCCTAGCGGGGGGTGGGGAGACCCAGTACTTC	CASSGLAGGGETQYF
14	TRBV20-1	few	TRBJ1-2	TRBD1	TGCAGTGATAGTGGAGGGACAGGGAACTATGGCTACACCTTC	CSDSGGTGNYGYTF
17	TRBV3-1/TRBV3-2	-	TRBJ2-3	TRBD1	TGTGCCAGCAGCCAAGATGCGCCGGGACAGGGAGCAGATACGCAGTATTTT	CASSQDAPGQGADTQYF
13	TRBV3-1/TRBV3-2	-	TRBJ2-7	TRBD2	TGTGCCAGCAGCCAACTAGCGGGGGTGGAGCAGTACTTC	CASSQLAGVEQYF
15	TRBV19	-	TRBJ1-2	TRBD1	TGTGCCAGCCGATCTACAGGGGCCGGAGACTATGGCTACACCTTC	CASRSTGAGDYGYTF
13	TRBV7-2	-	TRBJ1-3	-	TGTGCCAGCAGCTTAGCCACTGGAAACACCATATATTTT	CASSLATGNTIYF
14	TRBV7-2	-	TRBJ2-1	-	TGTGCCAGCAGCCTACAATCCGGGGACAATGAGCAGTTCTTC	CASSLQSGDNEQFF
16	TRBV5-5	-	TRBJ1-4	TRBD1	TGTGCCAGCAGCTTGATTCCCGACAGGGGGCGTGAAAAACTGTTTTTT	CASSLIPDRGREKLFF
15	TRBV2	-	TRBJ2-5	TRBD2	TGTGCCAGCAGTGATAGTAGCGGGGCAAAAGAGACCCAGTACTTC	CASSDSSGAKETQYF
14	TRBV18	-	TRBJ2-3	-	TGTGCCAGCTCACCACCGGCTAGTGGTTCTACGCAGTATTTT	CASSPPASGSTQYF
16	TRBV9	once	TRBJ2-1	-	TGTGCCAGCAGCGTAGATGTCAGGGTAACCTACAATGAGCAGTTCTTC	CASSVDVRVTYNEQFF
15	TRBV11-2	-	TRBJ2-3	-	TGTGCCAGCAGCGATACCTTCAGGGGCCCAGATACGCAGTATTTT	CASSDTFRGPDTQYF
14	TRBV28	-	TRBJ2-5	TRBD2	TGTGCCAGCAGTCGCGGGGGGTCGGGAGAGACCCAGTACTTC	CASSRGGSGETQYF
17	TRBV14	few	TRBJ2-1	TRBD2	TGTGCCAGCAGCCAAGAATATGGACTAGCGGGAGCAGATGAGCAGTTCTTC	CASSQEYGLAGADEQFF
15	TRBV6-2/TRBV6-3	-	TRBJ2-7	-	TGTGCCAGCAGTGCGGGACTGACTATAGCCTACGAGCAGTACTTC	CASSAGLTIAYEQYF
14	TRBV5-1	-	TRBJ2-3	-	TGCGCCAGCAGCCCGAACTCCCGAGCAGATACGCAGTATTTT	CASSPNSRADTQYF
14	TRBV2	once	TRBJ1-2	-	TGTGCCAGCAGTGATTTCATCGGTGGTCGGGGCTACACCTTC	CASSDFIGGRGYTF
12	TRBV7-8	-	TRBJ2-7	-	TGTGCCAGCAGCCCCGAGACTCCAAGGCAGTACTTC	CASSPETPRQYF
15	TRBV6-1	-	TRBJ1-5	-	TGTGCCAGCAGTGAAGAGAGACAGGCCGGTCAGCCCCAGCATTTT	CASSEERQAGQPQHF
16	TRBV25-1	-	TRBJ1-5	TRBD1	TGTGCCAGCAGTGCCCCGAGTAGGGACAGGGATCAGCCCCAGCATTTT	CASSAPSRDRDQPQHF
15	TRBV11-3	-	TRBJ2-3	-	TGTGCCAGCAGCTTAGGAGAGGTGAACACAGATACGCAGTATTTT	CASSLGEVNTDTQYF
12	TRBV3-1/TRBV3-2	once	TRBJ1-2	-	TGTGCCAGCACCCAGTATGGGAGTGGCTACACCTTC	CASTQYGSGYTF
16	TRBV11-2	few	TRBJ1-3	-	TGTGCCAGCAGCTTAGATCGCGCGGAGACTGGAAACACCATATATTTT	CASSLDRAETGNTIYF
12	TRBV11-3	-	TRBJ2-2	-	TGTGCCAGCAGCCCATTCACCGGGGAGCTGTTTTTT	CASSPFTGELFF
13	TRBV12-3/TRBV12-4	-	TRBJ1-1	TRBD1	TGTGCCAGCAGTCCACAGGGGGGTACTGAAGCTTTCTTT	CASSPQGGTEAFF
14	TRBV7-3	-	TRBJ2-2	-	TGTGCCAGCAGCTTAGGGCAGGGTACAGGGGAGCTGTTTTTT	CASSLGQGTGELFF
13	TRBV2	-	TRBJ1-5	TRBD1	TGTGCCAGCACGCAGGGGGCACGACAGCCCCAGCATTTT	CASTQGARQPQHF
16	TRBV9	-	TRBJ2-5	TRBD2	TGTGCCAGCAGCGTAGGCGGCGGGAGGGTAGGAGAGACCCAGTACTTC	CASSVGGGRVGETQYF
12	TRBV30	-	TRBJ1-1	-	TGTGCCTGGGAACAGATGAACACTGAAGCTTTCTTT	CAWEQMNTEAFF
13	TRBV2	-	TRBJ2-5	-	TGTGCCAGCAGCCAGGATTCCGGAAAGACCCAGTACTTC	CASSQDSGKTQYF
14	TRBV6-1	-	TRBJ1-2	TRBD1	TGTGCCAGCAGTGAAGTGGGACAGGTGAGCGGCTACACCTTC	CASSEVGQVSGYTF
16	TRBV5-6	-	TRBJ2-7	-	TGTGCCAGCAGCTTGACGGTAGTCTCTTTCATTTGGGAGCAGTACTTC	CASSLTVVSFIWEQYF
14	TRBV10-3	-	TRBJ1-3	-	TGTGCCATCAGTGCTGCAGGCGAGTCAAACACCATATATTTT	CAISAAGESNTIYF
13	TRBV7-3	few	TRBJ2-7	TRBD1	TGTGCCAGCAGCACCGACAGGGGGCGCGAGCAGTACTTC	CASSTDRGREQYF
13	TRBV5-4	few	TRBJ2-7	TRBD1	TGTGCCAGCAGTATTACCGACAGGGCTGAGCAGTACTTC	CASSITDRAEQYF
17	TRBV25-1	-	TRBJ1-4	-	TGTGCCAGCAGTGAACCCCGGGGCAGGGGATGGTATGAAAAACTGTTTTTT	CASSEPRGRGWYEKLFF
15	TRBV10-2	-	TRBJ1-2	TRBD1	TGCGCCAGCCGAAGTTTTGACAGGGGGGACTATGGCTACACCTTC	CASRSFDRGDYGYTF
14	TRBV5-4	-	TRBJ2-3	TRBD2	TGTGCCAGCACACAGCGGGGGATGGTGTCGTCGCAGTATTTT	CASTQRGMVSSQYF
13	TRBV7-2	once	TRBJ2-3	-	TGTGCCAGCAGCTTAAACGCCGGAGATACGCAGTATTTT	CASSLNAGDTQYF